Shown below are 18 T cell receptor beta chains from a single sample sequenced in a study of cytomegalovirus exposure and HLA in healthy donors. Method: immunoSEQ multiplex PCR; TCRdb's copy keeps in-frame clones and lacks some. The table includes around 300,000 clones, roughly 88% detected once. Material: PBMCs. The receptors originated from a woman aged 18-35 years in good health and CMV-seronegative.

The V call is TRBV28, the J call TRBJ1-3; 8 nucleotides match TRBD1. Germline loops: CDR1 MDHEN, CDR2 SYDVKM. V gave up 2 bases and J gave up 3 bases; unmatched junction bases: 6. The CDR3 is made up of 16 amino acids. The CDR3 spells CASSLRAGGGGNTIYF. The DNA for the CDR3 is TGTGCCAGCAGTTTACGGGCAGGGGGCGGTGGAAACACCATATATTTT.

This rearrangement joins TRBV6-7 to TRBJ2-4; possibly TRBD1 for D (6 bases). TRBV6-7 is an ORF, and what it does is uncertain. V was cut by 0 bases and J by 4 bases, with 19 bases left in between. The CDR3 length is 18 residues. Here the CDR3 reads CASSYSIGGHTTKNIQYF. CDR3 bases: TGTGCCAGCAGTTACTCGATTGGGGGACACACGACGAAAAACATTCAGTACTTC.

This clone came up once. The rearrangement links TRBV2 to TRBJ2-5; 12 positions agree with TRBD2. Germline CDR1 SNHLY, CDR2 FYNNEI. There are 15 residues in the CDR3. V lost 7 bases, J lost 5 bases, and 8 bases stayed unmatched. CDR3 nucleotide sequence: TGTGCCAGCACTCTCCTAGCGGGAGGGAGGGAGACCCAGTACTTC. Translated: CASTLLAGGRETQYF.

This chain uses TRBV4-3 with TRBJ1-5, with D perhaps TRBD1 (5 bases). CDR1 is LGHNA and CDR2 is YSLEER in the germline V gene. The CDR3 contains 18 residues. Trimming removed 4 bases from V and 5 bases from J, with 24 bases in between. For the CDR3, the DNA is TGCGCCAGCAGCCCGGACTACGGCAGGGTAGGGGATGATCAGCCCCAGCATTTT. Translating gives CASSPDYGRVGDDQPQHF.

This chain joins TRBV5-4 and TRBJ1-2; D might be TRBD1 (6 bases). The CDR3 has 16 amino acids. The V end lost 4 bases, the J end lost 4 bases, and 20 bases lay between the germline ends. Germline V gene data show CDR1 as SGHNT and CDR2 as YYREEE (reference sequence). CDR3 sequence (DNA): TGTGCCAGCAGCAAGGAGAATCGGGGGGGGCTCTATGGCTACACCTTC. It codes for CASSKENRGGLYGYTF. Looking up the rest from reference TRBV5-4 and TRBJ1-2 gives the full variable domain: ETGVTQSPTHLIKTRGQQVTLRCSSQSGHNTVSWYQQALGQGPQFIFQYYREEENGRGNFPPRFSGLQFPNYSSELNVNALELDDSALYLCASSKENRGGLYGYTFGSGTRLTVV.

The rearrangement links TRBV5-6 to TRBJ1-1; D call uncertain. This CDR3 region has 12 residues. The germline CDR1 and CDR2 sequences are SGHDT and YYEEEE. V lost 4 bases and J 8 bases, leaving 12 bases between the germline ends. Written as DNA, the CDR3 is TGTGCCAGCAGCGACATCGCTCAAGAAGCTTTCTTT. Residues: CASSDIAQEAFF.

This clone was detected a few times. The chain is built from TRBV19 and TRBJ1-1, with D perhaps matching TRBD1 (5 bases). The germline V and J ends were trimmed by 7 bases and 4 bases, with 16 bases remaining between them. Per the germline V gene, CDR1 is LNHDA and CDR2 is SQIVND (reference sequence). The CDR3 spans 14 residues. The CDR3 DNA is TGTGCCAGTATTAGTTCATTGGGGGGCACTGAAGCTTTCTTT. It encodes CASISSLGGTEAFF. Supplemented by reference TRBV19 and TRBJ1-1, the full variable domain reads DGGITQSPKYLFRKEGQNVTLSCEQNLNHDAMYWYRQDPGQGLRLIYYSQIVNDFQKGDIAEGYSVSREKKESFPLTVTSAQKNPTAFYLCASISSLGGTEAFFGQGTRLTVV.

CDR3 residues: CASSLDGVSTEAFF. The CDR3 DNA sequence: TGTGCCAGCAGCTTGGACGGGGTAAGCACTGAAGCTTTCTTT. The rearrangement links TRBV5-6 to TRBJ1-1; D not certain. Between the trimmed V and J ends, which lost 0 bases and 4 bases, there was a span of 10 bases. From germline, CDR1 is SGHDT and CDR2 YYEEEE. This CDR3 contains 14 residues.

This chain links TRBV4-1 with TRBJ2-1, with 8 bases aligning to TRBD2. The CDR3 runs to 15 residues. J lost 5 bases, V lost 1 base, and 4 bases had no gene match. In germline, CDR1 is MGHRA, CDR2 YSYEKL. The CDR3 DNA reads TGCGCCAGCAGCCAAGCCCGGGGGGGGAACAATGAGCAGTTCTTC. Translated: CASSQARGGNNEQFF.

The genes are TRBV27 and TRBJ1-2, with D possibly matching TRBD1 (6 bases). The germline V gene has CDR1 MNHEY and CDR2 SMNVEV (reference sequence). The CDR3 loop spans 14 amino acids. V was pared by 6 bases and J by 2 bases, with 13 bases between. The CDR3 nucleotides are TGTGCCAGCAGGGACTCAACAGGGAACTATGGCTACACCTTC. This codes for CASRDSTGNYGYTF.

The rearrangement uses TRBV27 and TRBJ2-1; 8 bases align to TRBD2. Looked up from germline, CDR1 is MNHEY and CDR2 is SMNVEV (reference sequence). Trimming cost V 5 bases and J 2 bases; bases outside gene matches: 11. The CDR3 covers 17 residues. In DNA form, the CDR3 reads TGTGCCAGCAGTCCGAGACCGACTAGCGCGGCCTACAATGAGCAGTTCTTC. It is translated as CASSPRPTSAAYNEQFF.

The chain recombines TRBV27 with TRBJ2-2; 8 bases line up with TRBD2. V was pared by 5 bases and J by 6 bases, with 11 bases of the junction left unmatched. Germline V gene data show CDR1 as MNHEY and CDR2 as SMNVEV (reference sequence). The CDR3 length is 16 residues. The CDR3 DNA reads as TGTGCCAGCAGTCCAAGACTAGCGACCGTTTCCGGGGAGCTGTTTTTT. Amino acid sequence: CASSPRLATVSGELFF.

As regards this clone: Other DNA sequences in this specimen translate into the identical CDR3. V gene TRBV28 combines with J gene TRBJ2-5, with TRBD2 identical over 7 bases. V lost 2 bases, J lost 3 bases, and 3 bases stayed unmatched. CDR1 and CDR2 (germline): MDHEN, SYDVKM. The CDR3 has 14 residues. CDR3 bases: TGTGCCAGCAGTTTAAGGCTAGCGGAAGAGACCCAGTACTTC. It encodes CASSLRLAEETQYF.

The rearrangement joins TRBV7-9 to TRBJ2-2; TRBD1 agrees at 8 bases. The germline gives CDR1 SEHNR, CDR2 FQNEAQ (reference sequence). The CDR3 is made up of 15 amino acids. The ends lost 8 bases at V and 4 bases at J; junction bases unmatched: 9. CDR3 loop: CASALQGASTGELFF. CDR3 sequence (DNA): TGTGCCAGCGCCTTGCAGGGGGCCTCCACCGGGGAGCTGTTTTTT. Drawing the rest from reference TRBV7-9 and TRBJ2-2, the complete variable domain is DTGVSQNPRHKITKRGQNVTFRCDPISEHNRLYWYRQTLGQGPEFLTYFQNEAQLEKSRLLSDRFSAERPKGSFSTLEIQRTEQGDSAMYLCASALQGASTGELFFGEGSRLTVL.

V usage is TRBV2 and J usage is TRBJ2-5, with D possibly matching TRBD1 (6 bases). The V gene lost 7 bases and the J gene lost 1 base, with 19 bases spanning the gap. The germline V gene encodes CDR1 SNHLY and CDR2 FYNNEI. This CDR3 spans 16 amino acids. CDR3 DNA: TGTGCCAGCAACGACCCCGCCAGGGGAGTCCAAGAGACCCAGTACTTC. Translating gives CASNDPARGVQETQYF.

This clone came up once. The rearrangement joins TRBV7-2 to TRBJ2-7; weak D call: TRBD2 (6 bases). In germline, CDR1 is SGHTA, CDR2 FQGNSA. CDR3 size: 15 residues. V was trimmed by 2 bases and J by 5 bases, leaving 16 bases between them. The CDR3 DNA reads TGTGCCAGCAGCTTAAAGGGACTCCCTCAAGACGAGCAGTACTTC. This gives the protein CASSLKGLPQDEQYF.

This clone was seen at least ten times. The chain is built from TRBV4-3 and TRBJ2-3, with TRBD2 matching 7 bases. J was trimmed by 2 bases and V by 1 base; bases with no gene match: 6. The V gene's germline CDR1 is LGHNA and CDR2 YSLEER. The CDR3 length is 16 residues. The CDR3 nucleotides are TGCGCCAGCAGCCAAGTTTCGGGAGGCCACACAGATACGCAGTATTTT. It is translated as CASSQVSGGHTDTQYF.

Here the CDR3 reads CASSPVRGGQVSPLHF. CDR3 coding DNA: TGCGCCAGCAGCCCCGTTAGAGGGGGCCAAGTTTCACCCCTCCACTTT. This chain uses TRBV4-1 with TRBJ1-6, with 7 bases lining up with TRBD1. This CDR3 region has 16 residues. Trimming cost V 4 bases and J 9 bases; bases outside gene matches: 12. In germline, CDR1 is MGHRA, CDR2 YSYEKL.